A selection of T cell receptor beta chains follows, all from one sample in a study of identical twins. MiXCR, run by TCRdb on the 5' RACE reads, gives a single entry per CDR3 protein. The data contain roughly 490,000 distinct CDR3 sequences, about 13% of them seen just once; the ten biggest clones take up 0.98%. The sample was also reused in another study, on yellow fever vaccine responses in identical twins.

The specimen sequenced was CD4+ T cells sorted from blood. The receptors were gathered from a woman between 18 and 29 years old in good health. Both conserved end residues are part of each CDR3. The D gene is left open where the match is weak. Not all rows give a size; the values are once, few, many and, for expanded clones, a class.

>.|TRBJ2-7|TRBV20-1|TRBD1
TGCAGTGCTAGAGACAGACAGGGCACCTACGAGCAGTACTTC
CSARDRQGTYEQYF
>many|TRBJ2-3|TRBV2|.
TGTGCCAGCACCCTCACCCAAACCACAGATACGCAGTATTTT
CASTLTQTTDTQYF
>.|TRBJ1-2|TRBV3-1|.
TGTGCCAGCAGCCAGGGCGGAGTTGGTGGCTACACCTTC
CASSQGGVGGYTF
>.|TRBJ2-5|TRBV5-1|.
TGCGCCAGCAGCTCGACACCTGGGGAGACCCAGTACTTC
CASSSTPGETQYF
>many|TRBJ1-3|TRBV12-3/TRBV12-4|.
TGTGCCAGCAGTTCAGCCGGGGGTGATGGAAACACCATATATTTT
CASSSAGGDGNTIYF
>.|TRBJ2-1|TRBV13|TRBD1
TGTGCCAGCAGCTGGAGACAGGGGCTGTACAATGAGCAGTTCTTC
CASSWRQGLYNEQFF
>.|TRBJ2-2|TRBV24-1|.
TGTGCCACCAGTGATTTACAGAACACCGGGGAGCTGTTTTTT
CATSDLQNTGELFF
>few|TRBJ2-5|TRBV7-3|.
TGTGCCAGCAGCTTGAGGTGGGTTCAGAGAGAGACCCAGTACTTC
CASSLRWVQRETQYF
>.|TRBJ1-6|TRBV5-1|.
TGCGCCAGCAGCCAAACTCTAGCTCCGGGACGGGTAAATTCACCCCTCCACTTT
CASSQTLAPGRVNSPLHF
>many|TRBJ2-7|TRBV5-1|.
TGTGCCAGCAGCTTGGGCGGCTACGAGCAGTACTTC
CASSLGGYEQYF
>few|TRBJ2-4|TRBV12-3/TRBV12-4|TRBD2
TGTGCCAGCAGGGGGACTAGCGGGGGAGGAAACATTCAGTACTTC
CASRGTSGGGNIQYF
>.|TRBJ2-5|TRBV14|TRBD2
TGTGCCAGCAGCCAAGAATTTCGTCTAGCGGGGACCCAGTACTTC
CASSQEFRLAGTQYF
>many|TRBJ2-3|TRBV3-1|TRBD1
TGTGCCAGCAGCCACTGGGACAGGGATACGCAGTATTTT
CASSHWDRDTQYF
>few|TRBJ1-4|TRBV6-1|.
TGTGCCAGCAGAAGGGTGGGAACTGAAAAACTGTTTTTT
CASRRVGTEKLFF
>few|TRBJ2-2|TRBV6-4|TRBD1
TGTGCCAGCAGTGAACCAGGGGGAATAACCGGGGAGCTGTTTTTT
CASSEPGGITGELFF
>.|TRBJ2-2|TRBV28|TRBD1
TGTGCCAGCAGCGACTGGGGACAGGGGAAATCCGGGGAGCTGTTTTTT
CASSDWGQGKSGELFF
>many|TRBJ2-7|TRBV29-1|.
TGCAGCGTTGTCAGGGGGGCCCACGAGCAGTACTTC
CSVVRGAHEQYF
>many|TRBJ2-1|TRBV12-3/TRBV12-4|TRBD2
TGTGCCAGCACCAGGACTAGCGGGTTCAATGAGCAGTTCTTC
CASTRTSGFNEQFF
>many|TRBJ2-3|TRBV29-1|.
TGCAGCGTTGGCACACCTACGCAGTATTTT
CSVGTPTQYF
>few|TRBJ2-5|TRBV5-1|.
TGCGCCAGCAGCTTGGACTTACTCCAAGAGACCCAGTACTTC
CASSLDLLQETQYF
>.|TRBJ2-7|TRBV28|TRBD2
TGTGCCAGCCGGAGCGGGAGGCCCCACGAGCAGTACTTC
CASRSGRPHEQYF
>few|TRBJ2-3|TRBV3-1|.
TGTGCCAGCAGCCGAACGTTACCCGCAGATACGCAGTATTTT
CASSRTLPADTQYF
>once|TRBJ2-7|TRBV30|.
TGTGCCTGGAGTGTACTAATATACGAGCAGTACTTC
CAWSVLIYEQYF
>many|TRBJ2-1|TRBV29-1|.
TGCAGCGTCCTGTCAGGGTACAATGAGCAGTTCTTC
CSVLSGYNEQFF
>.|TRBJ2-2|TRBV18|TRBD1
TGTGCCAGCTCACCCCTAGTCGGACAGGCCACCGGGGAGCTGTTTTTT
CASSPLVGQATGELFF
>many|TRBJ1-1|TRBV12-3/TRBV12-4|TRBD1
TGTGCCAGCAGGCGAACAGGGGTTACTGAAGCTTTCTTT
CASRRTGVTEAFF
>few|TRBJ1-2|TRBV2|.
TGTGCCAGCAGTGAATTGGGCCAAGGAAAGGGCTACACCTTC
CASSELGQGKGYTF
>few|TRBJ2-6|TRBV20-1|.
TGCAGTGCTAGTTTAGGGGCCGTTGGGGCCAACGTCCTGACTTTC
CSASLGAVGANVLTF
>.|TRBJ2-7|TRBV4-3|.
TGCGCCAGCAGCCAAGGGAGAGGACTCCAGTCGGGAGAGCAGTACTTC
CASSQGRGLQSGEQYF